The source of this T cell receptor beta chain is a study of cytomegalovirus exposure and HLA in healthy donors. Germline V gene sequence: CDR1 MNHEY, CDR2 SVGAGI. V lost 4 bases and J lost 0, with 15 bases in between. The CDR3 covers 16 residues. The PCR employed 60 Vbeta primers together with 13 Jbeta primers. TCRdb's table, derived via immunoSEQ multiplex PCR, lists solely in-frame clones and lacks some. The sample shows about 200,000 clones, around 79% of them seen only once. The receptor was isolated from a male donor in good health and CMV-seronegative. The chain links TRBV6-5 to TRBJ1-2; perhaps TRBD1 as D (6 bases). Material for sequencing was PBMCs. In nucleotides, the CDR3 is TGTGCCAGCAGTTCATTTACAGGGTTAGCTAACTATGGCTACACCTTC. Translated: CASSSFTGLANYGYTF.